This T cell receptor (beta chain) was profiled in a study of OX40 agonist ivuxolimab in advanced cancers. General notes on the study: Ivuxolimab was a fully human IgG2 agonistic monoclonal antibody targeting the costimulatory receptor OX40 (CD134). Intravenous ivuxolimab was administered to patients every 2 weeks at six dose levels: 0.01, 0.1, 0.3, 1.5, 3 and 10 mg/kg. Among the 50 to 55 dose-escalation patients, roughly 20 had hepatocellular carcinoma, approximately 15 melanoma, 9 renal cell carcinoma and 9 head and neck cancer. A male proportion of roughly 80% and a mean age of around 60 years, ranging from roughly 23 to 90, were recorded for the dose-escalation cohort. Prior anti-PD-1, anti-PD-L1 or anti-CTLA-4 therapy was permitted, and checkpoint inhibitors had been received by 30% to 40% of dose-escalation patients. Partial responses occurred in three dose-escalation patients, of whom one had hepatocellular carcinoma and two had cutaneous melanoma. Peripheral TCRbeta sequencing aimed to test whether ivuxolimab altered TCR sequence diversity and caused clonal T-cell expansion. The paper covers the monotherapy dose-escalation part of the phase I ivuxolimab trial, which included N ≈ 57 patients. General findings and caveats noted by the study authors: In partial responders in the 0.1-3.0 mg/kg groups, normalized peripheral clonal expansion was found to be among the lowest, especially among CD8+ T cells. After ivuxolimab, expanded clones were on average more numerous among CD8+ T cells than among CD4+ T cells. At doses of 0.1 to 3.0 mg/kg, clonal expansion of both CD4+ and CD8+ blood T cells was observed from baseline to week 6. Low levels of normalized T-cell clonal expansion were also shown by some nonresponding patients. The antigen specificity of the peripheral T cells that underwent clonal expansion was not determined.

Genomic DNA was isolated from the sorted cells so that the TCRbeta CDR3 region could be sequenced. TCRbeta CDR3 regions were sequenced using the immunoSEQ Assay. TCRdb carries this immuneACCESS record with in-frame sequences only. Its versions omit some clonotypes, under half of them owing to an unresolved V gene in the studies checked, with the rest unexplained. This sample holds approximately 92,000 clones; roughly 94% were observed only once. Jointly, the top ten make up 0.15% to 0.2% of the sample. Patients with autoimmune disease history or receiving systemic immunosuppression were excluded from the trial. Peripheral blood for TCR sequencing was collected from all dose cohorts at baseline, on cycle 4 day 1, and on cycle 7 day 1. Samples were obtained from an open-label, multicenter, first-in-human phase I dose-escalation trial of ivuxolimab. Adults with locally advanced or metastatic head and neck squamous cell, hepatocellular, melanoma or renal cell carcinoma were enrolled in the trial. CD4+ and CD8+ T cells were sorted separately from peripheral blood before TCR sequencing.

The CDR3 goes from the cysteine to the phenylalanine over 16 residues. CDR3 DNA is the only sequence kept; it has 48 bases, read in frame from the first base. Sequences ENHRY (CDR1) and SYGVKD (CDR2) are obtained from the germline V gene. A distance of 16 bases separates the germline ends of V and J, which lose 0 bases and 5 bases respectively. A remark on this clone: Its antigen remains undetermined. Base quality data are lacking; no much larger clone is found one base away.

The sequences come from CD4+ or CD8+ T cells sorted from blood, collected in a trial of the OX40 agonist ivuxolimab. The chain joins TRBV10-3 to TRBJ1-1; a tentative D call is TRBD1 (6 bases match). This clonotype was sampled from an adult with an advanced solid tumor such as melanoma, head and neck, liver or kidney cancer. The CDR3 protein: CAISESSGGAWTEAFF. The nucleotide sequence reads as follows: TGTGCCATCAGTGAGTCGAGCGGGGGCGCGTGGACTGAAGCTTTCTTT.